This T cell receptor (beta chain) was found in a study of cytomegalovirus exposure and HLA in healthy donors. Note on this clone: Its antigen is unidentified.

Points from the study as a whole: As a later analysis revealed, most CMV-associated TCR beta chains appeared HLA-restricted.

The PCR was carried out with 60 Vbeta primers and 13 Jbeta primers. TCRdb's table, derived via immunoSEQ multiplex PCR, lists solely in-frame clones and lacks some. This sample yields some 170,000 clones, of which around 86% are seen a single time; around 4.1% belongs to the top ten. CDR3 size: 18 residues. The chain links TRBV21-1 to TRBJ1-5; no DNA check was done on the table's D call, TRBD1. TRBV21-1 is designated a pseudogene. What was sequenced was PBMCs. The sequence was obtained from a man over 45 in good health and CMV-seropositive. The CDR3: CASSKGGGHKGGNQPQHF. Written as DNA, the CDR3 is TGTGCCAGCAGCAAAGGTGGGGGCCACAAGGGAGGCAATCAGCCCCAGCATTTT.